This entry describes one T cell receptor beta chain. No cognate antigen has been identified for it. Base-call qualities are not available, and no considerably larger clone is one nucleotide away. Explained via the paper, the time point label denotes: peripheral blood 6 weeks after treatment start. The cohort comprised roughly 30 patients with locally advanced or metastatic urothelial carcinoma treated at Memorial Sloan Kettering on a trial protocol. Peripheral blood mononuclear cells were collected pretreatment and during treatment, with between 1 and 8 total time points obtained per patient. The Qiagen DNeasy Blood extraction kit was used to purify genomic DNA from total PBMCs and from tumor samples. Collected pretreatment and during treatment, PBMCs were isolated and stored as previously described. The sample belongs to a study of PD-L1 blockade in urothelial cancer (dated 2017 in TCRdb). Some background on the complete study: Therapy was started in the mid-2010s for all patients, and atezolizumab 1,200 mg was administered intravenously every 3 weeks. About nine tenths of the roughly 29 patients were males with bladder-origin urothelial cancer, and about 65% of the roughly 30 reported a prior smoking history. Blood samples yielded a median of about 150,000 T cells and more than 80,000 unique TCRs, with median clonality roughly 0.082. Blood samples were analyzed 3 weeks after the start of treatment (second dose) and 6 weeks after the start of treatment. In the same patients, pretreatment tumors underwent whole exome sequencing and RNA sequencing in addition to TCR sequencing. Durable clinical benefit meant progression-free survival longer than 6 months, and TCR features were also tested against progression-free and overall survival. Pretreatment tumor samples, along with matched peripheral blood collected serially before and after atezolizumab treatment, underwent TCR sequencing. Durable clinical benefit was achieved by nine patients and was not achieved by 20 patients. Pretreatment blood TCR-seq was available for about 30 patients, at least one posttreatment blood collection was obtained for around 24 patients, and tumor TCR-seq was available for around 24 patients. Patients had an ECOG performance status of 0 or 1 and had received between 0 and 3 prior chemotherapy regimens. The study was an exploratory multi-omic analysis of somatic, immune and clinical correlates of response to PD-L1 blockade with atezolizumab in urothelial cancer.

General study outcomes and caveats: Patients with durable benefit showed greater expansion of tumor-associated TCR clones in peripheral blood 3 weeks after starting treatment (n = 22, p = 0.022). Small sample size (n of about 29) and many exploratory analyses mean the results are intended to be hypothesis-generating. A pretreatment peripheral blood TCR clonality below the median was linked to improved progression-free and overall survival.

Synthetic TCR analog templates were spiked into each PCR so that absolute template abundance could be estimated from read counts. TCRbeta CDR3 regions were amplified from genomic DNA with bias-controlled V and J gene primers using the immunoSEQ assay. Sequencing of rearranged TCRbeta segments was performed at approximately 20X coverage. In the paper's pipeline: Sequencing errors were corrected by clustering and CDR3s were annotated against IMGT to assign V, D and J genes. Only productive TCRbeta rearrangements were used in downstream analyses, excluding out-of-frame or stop-codon sequences. To compute clonality, Shannon entropy was normalized by the log of the number of unique productive sequences and then subtracted from one. Fisher's exact test with Benjamini-Hochberg correction, using a cutoff of adjusted p below 0.01, was how clones that differed between time points or between blood and tumor were identified. TCRdb provides this immuneACCESS table in a form limited to in-frame rearrangements. Some clones are lacking; in checked studies, under half of them reflect an unresolved V gene, and why the rest are absent is not known. That table is the source of V, J and clone size, and D and trimming were worked out from the DNA. This sample comprises roughly 120,000 clones, about 89% of them detected only once. The ten largest account for about 1.8% of the sample.

From the cysteine through the phenylalanine, the CDR3 covers 16 amino acids. Here the CDR3 DNA is all that survives: 48 bases in frame from base 1. From V the trimming removes 6 bases and from J it removes 1 base, while the gene matches leave 7 bases of the junction unaccounted for. Based on the germline V gene, the CDR1 and CDR2 sequences are SNHLY and FYNNEI. Here the chain combines TRBV2 and TRBJ2-5, and TRBD2 aligns with 11 junction nucleotides. Sequences were derived from PBMCs, sampled around atezolizumab (anti-PD-L1) treatment. This TCR was recovered from a man aged 55 to 70 with urothelial cancer. For the CDR3, the sequence is CASRNLAGGIQETQYF. Read as DNA, the sequence is TGTGCCAGCAGGAACCTAGCGGGGGGAATCCAAGAGACCCAGTACTTC.